The rows below give T cell receptor beta chains drawn from one sample of a study of cytomegalovirus exposure and HLA in healthy donors. Clones were sequenced by immunoSEQ multiplex PCR, and TCRdb holds only the in-frame ones, with some missing. The table shows about 88,000 clones, with about 90% occurring only once. Source material: PBMCs. The receptors were gathered from a man between 18 and 35 years old in good health and CMV-seronegative. Each CDR3 is given with its conserved first and last residue. D genes are given only for firm matches. Size is stated for part of the rows, as once, few or many counts, or as a class when the clone is expanded.

j_call | v_call | d_call | clone_size | cdr3_length | cdr3_nt | cdr3_aa
TRBJ2-2 | TRBV2 | TRBD2 | - | 16 | TGTGCCAGCAGTGTTCAAGCGGGGGGGCCGTTCGAGGGGCAGTTTTTT | CASSVQAGGPFEGQFF
TRBJ2-7 | TRBV30 | TRBD2 | - | 17 | TGTGCCTGGAGACTAGCGGGAGGGGGCCATAATTGGTACGAGCAGTACTTC | CAWRLAGGGHNWYEQYF
TRBJ2-1 | TRBV14 | TRBD2 | - | 17 | TGTGCCAGCAGCCAAGATTCAGCCGGGACTAGCAGCGATGAGCAGTTCTTC | CASSQDSAGTSSDEQFF
TRBJ2-3 | TRBV11-2 | - | - | 18 | TGTGCCAGCAGCTTAGCTGGGTGGGGCGCGATAAGCACAGATACGCAGTATTTT | CASSLAGWGAISTDTQYF
TRBJ2-3 | TRBV4-2 | TRBD2 | - | 17 | TGTGCCAGCAGCCACGTAGCGGGAGGCGGGGGCACAGATACGCAGTATTTT | CASSHVAGGGGTDTQYF
TRBJ2-7 | TRBV5-1 | - | - | 13 | TGCGCCAGCAGCTCGGGAACCTCCTACGAGCAGTACTTC | CASSSGTSYEQYF
TRBJ1-4 | TRBV6-1 | - | - | 20 | TGTGCCAGCAGTGATAATTCCCGGGGCCGAGGGAGGAAGGCTAATGAAAAACTGTTTTTT | CASSDNSRGRGRKANEKLFF
TRBJ2-5 | TRBV6-6 | TRBD2 | - | 14 | TGTGCCAGCAGACGCGGCGGGGGGGCAGAGACCCAGTACTTC | CASRRGGGAETQYF
TRBJ1-4 | TRBV10-3 | TRBD1 | - | 13 | TGTGCCATCATGCAGGGGGCGGGAGAAAAACTGTTTTTT | CAIMQGAGEKLFF
TRBJ2-1 | TRBV7-9 | - | - | 12 | TGTGCCAGCAGCCGAGGGGGGGGTGAGCAGTTCTTC | CASSRGGGEQFF
TRBJ1-5 | TRBV19 | - | - | 16 | TGTGCCAGTAGTATGAATCGGGGCGGGGGCAATCAGCCCCAGCATTTT | CASSMNRGGGNQPQHF
TRBJ2-7 | TRBV14 | - | - | 15 | TGTGCCAGCAGCCAAATGGGGGGGCGCCACTACGAGCAGTACTTC | CASSQMGGRHYEQYF
TRBJ1-2 | TRBV14 | TRBD1 | - | 14 | TGTGCCAGCAGCCAGGGACAGGGAACCTATGGCTACACCTTC | CASSQGQGTYGYTF
TRBJ2-7 | TRBV28 | - | few | 15 | TGTGCCAGCACCCGGGGCGGGGGCCCCTCCTACGAGCAGTACTTC | CASTRGGGPSYEQYF
TRBJ2-2 | TRBV5-1 | - | - | 15 | TGCGCCAGCAGCCCAGGGCCCCCAAACACCGGGGAGCTGTTTTTT | CASSPGPPNTGELFF
TRBJ1-1 | TRBV7-2 | - | - | 12 | TGTGCCAGCAGCCTAGACTACACTGAAGCTTTCTTT | CASSLDYTEAFF
TRBJ2-5 | TRBV11-1 | TRBD2 | - | 15 | TGTGCCAGCAGCCGCCCCGGGACTAGCGAAGAGACCCAGTACTTC | CASSRPGTSEETQYF
TRBJ1-6 | TRBV30 | - | - | 13 | TGTGCCTGGAGTGGACAGGAGAATTCACCCCTCCACTTT | CAWSGQENSPLHF
TRBJ2-7 | TRBV28 | TRBD2 | - | 15 | TGTGCCAGCAGTCCCCGGACTAGCGGGAGGGTCGAGCAGTACTTC | CASSPRTSGRVEQYF
TRBJ2-1 | TRBV7-3 | TRBD1 | - | 15 | TGTGCCAGCAGCGAGACCGGGACAGGGTCCAATGAGCAGTTCTTC | CASSETGTGSNEQFF
TRBJ1-2 | TRBV6-1 | - | - | 13 | TGTGCCAGCAGCCGACAGTTCAACTATGGCTACACCTTC | CASSRQFNYGYTF
TRBJ2-4 | TRBV7-2 | - | - | 12 | TGTGCCAGCAGCCAGGACAGCAGCATTCAGTACTTC | CASSQDSSIQYF
TRBJ2-7 | TRBV30 | - | once | 11 | TGTGCCTGGAGGGGGAGAGGCGAGCAGTACTTC | CAWRGRGEQYF
TRBJ2-7 | TRBV28 | - | - | 12 | TGTGCCAGCAGTTTCGTAGACTACGAGCAGTACTTC | CASSFVDYEQYF
TRBJ2-7 | TRBV28 | - | once | 13 | TGTGCCAGCAGTTTCACCGGGAGAGGCGAGCAGTACTTC | CASSFTGRGEQYF
TRBJ1-4 | TRBV11-2 | - | - | 18 | TGTGCCAGCAGCCACACCCCTCGCGACAGTCCAACTAATGAAAAACTGTTTTTT | CASSHTPRDSPTNEKLFF
TRBJ1-1 | TRBV9 | - | once | 16 | TGTGCCAGCAGCCCAGTAGGGGTTTACGGGAACACTGAAGCTTTCTTT | CASSPVGVYGNTEAFF
TRBJ2-3 | TRBV5-5 | TRBD1 | - | 15 | TGTGCCAGCAGACTCCGGGACAGGGGGTCAGATACGCAGTATTTT | CASRLRDRGSDTQYF
TRBJ2-7 | TRBV28 | - | - | 16 | TGTGCCACCCTCGGGGAATCTAGCGTCTCTGCCTACGAGCAGTACTTC | CATLGESSVSAYEQYF
TRBJ2-2 | TRBV5-4 | TRBD1 | - | 15 | TGTGCCAGCAGCGGACGGGACAGGAGCACCGGGGAGCTGTTTTTT | CASSGRDRSTGELFF
TRBJ1-2 | TRBV6-1 | - | - | 12 | TGTGCCAGCAGCGCCCGCGGGGTAGGCTACACCTTC | CASSARGVGYTF
TRBJ2-3 | TRBV19 | TRBD1 | - | 14 | TGTGCCAGTAGTGCCACAGGGGGAGGTGATACGCAGTATTTT | CASSATGGGDTQYF
TRBJ2-7 | TRBV4-2 | TRBD2 | - | 15 | TGTGCCAGCAGCCCACTAGCCGGGGGGGACTACGAGCAGTACTTC | CASSPLAGGDYEQYF
TRBJ2-2 | TRBV6-5 | TRBD2 | - | 14 | TGTGCCGCGTTTAGCGGGAGCAACACCGGGGAGCTGTTTTTT | CAAFSGSNTGELFF
TRBJ2-1 | TRBV5-1 | TRBD2 | - | 16 | TGCGCCAGCAGGCCGACTAGCGGGAGTAGGTACAATGAGCAGTTCTTC | CASRPTSGSRYNEQFF
TRBJ1-6 | TRBV7-3 | - | - | 15 | TGTGCCAGCAGCTTAATGGGGGCGCGGAATTCACCCCTCCACTTT | CASSLMGARNSPLHF
TRBJ1-1 | TRBV4-2 | - | - | 14 | TGTGCCAGCAGCATGGGCCCAGGGTCCACTGAAGCTTTCTTT | CASSMGPGSTEAFF
TRBJ1-2 | TRBV25-1 | - | - | 13 | TGTGCCAGCAGTGAATCTCGGTACAGTGGCTACACCTTC | CASSESRYSGYTF
TRBJ1-5 | TRBV28 | - | - | 16 | TGTGCCAGCAGTACAGGGTTGCGGATAAGCAATCAGCCCCAGCATTTT | CASSTGLRISNQPQHF
TRBJ1-5 | TRBV4-1 | TRBD1 | once | 14 | TGCGCCAGCAGCCAAGGACAGGGAAGTCAGCCCCAGCATTTT | CASSQGQGSQPQHF
TRBJ2-6 | TRBV4-3 | TRBD1 | - | 18 | TGCGCCAGCAGCCAAGAGACAGGGAGTGCCTCTGGGGCCAACGTCCTGACTTTC | CASSQETGSASGANVLTF